A single sample gave rise to the 15 T cell receptor beta chains below, sequenced in a study of CD8 T cells in ankylosing spondylitis. TCRdb recomputed calls from the 5' RACE reads with MiXCR, one row per CDR3 protein. The data show under 150,000 distinct CDR3 sequences, about 13% seen once. The sequencing input was blood, either unsorted or a sorted T cell fraction (not recorded which). Every receptor here comes from a female donor with ankylosing spondylitis or in good health (not recorded which).

This clonotype was detected a few times. The chain joins TRBV27 to TRBJ1-5; D perhaps matches TRBD1 (5 bases). The CDR3 runs 14 residues. V lost 5 bases, J lost 1 base, and 9 bases lay in between. Per the germline V gene, CDR1 is MNHEY and CDR2 is SMNVEV (reference sequence). CDR3: CASSTGGSNQPQHF. CDR3 nucleotide sequence: TGTGCCAGCAGTACGGGGGGAAGCAATCAGCCCCAGCATTTT.

The J gene is TRBJ1-1, the V gene TRBV19; D not certain. This CDR3 is built from 13 residues. Germline loops: CDR1 LNHDA, CDR2 SQIVND (reference sequence). Trimming removed 9 bases at V and 1 base at J, with 12 bases between. The CDR3 DNA is TGTGCCAGCGAAGTAAGACGGAACACTGAAGCTTTCTTT. It translates to CASEVRRNTEAFF.

This clonotype was seen many times. This sequence joins TRBV6-4 and TRBJ2-2; unclear D gene. CDR1 and CDR2 from the germline V gene are MRHNA and SNTAGT. V was clipped by 6 bases and J by 4 bases, with 15 bases between them. The CDR3 spans 15 residues. CDR3 loop: CASSPDGLGTGELFF. The DNA for the CDR3 is TGTGCCAGCAGCCCGGACGGGTTGGGCACCGGGGAGCTGTTTTTT.

The J gene is TRBJ1-2, the V gene TRBV28; 12 nucleotides line up with TRBD1. This CDR3 comprises 17 residues. Per germline, CDR1 MDHEN and CDR2 SYDVKM. After removal of 2 bases from V and 4 bases from J, the junction contained 8 bases not matched to a gene. The CDR3 DNA reads as TGTGCCAGCAGTTTAGGGACAGGGGGCGCCACGGGCTATGGCTACACCTTC. Translated, it gives CASSLGTGGATGYGYTF.

The V and J genes are TRBV5-1 and TRBJ2-1, with TRBD1 matching over 9 bases. Per germline, CDR1 SGHRS and CDR2 YFSETQ. Unmatched junction bases numbered 12, after V lost 0 bases and J lost 11 bases. The CDR3 has 16 residues. The CDR3 here is CASSLDWGTGIDQQFF. DNA of the CDR3: TGCGCCAGCAGCTTGGATTGGGGGACAGGGATCGATCAGCAGTTCTTC.

In this sample, this clonotype turned up a few times. This rearrangement joins TRBV5-5 to TRBJ2-3; TRBD2 might be the D (5 bases). CDR3 length equals 14 residues. V lost 0 bases and J 1 base, leaving 6 bases between the germline ends. Germline V lookup: CDR1 SGHKS, CDR2 YYEKEE (reference sequence). The CDR3: CASSLEEGTDTQYF. The CDR3 DNA is TGTGCCAGCAGCTTGGAGGAGGGCACAGATACGCAGTATTTT.

The chain combines TRBV7-2 with TRBJ1-6; D perhaps matches TRBD1 (5 bases). V lost 0 bases to trimming and J lost 10 bases, with 7 bases between them. CDR3 size: 13 residues. Germline V gene sequence: CDR1 SGHTA, CDR2 FQGNSA. The DNA of the CDR3 is TGTGCCAGCAGCTTAGCGGGGGTCTCACCCCTCCACTTT. Residues: CASSLAGVSPLHF.

This clonotype was detected many times. The DNA of the CDR3 is TGCAGTGCTCACCGATGGGGACAGAATGGCTACACCTTC. Its translation: CSAHRWGQNGYTF. This sequence joins TRBV20-1 and TRBJ1-2, with 7 bases aligning to TRBD1. The trim removed 5 bases at V and 6 bases at J, leaving 9 bases unmatched. In germline, CDR1 is DFQATT, CDR2 SNEGSKA (reference sequence). The CDR3 runs 13 residues.

The chain couples TRBV12-3 or TRBV12-4 to TRBJ2-1, with 8 bases matching TRBD1. J was trimmed by 7 bases and V by 7 bases; bases with no gene match: 3. The CDR3 spans 12 residues. CDR3 protein: CASTDRENEQFF. CDR3 DNA sequence: TGTGCCAGCACGGACAGGGAGAATGAGCAGTTCTTC.

The J gene is TRBJ2-7, the V gene TRBV12-3 or TRBV12-4; a possible D gene is TRBD2 (6 bases). The CDR3 has 14 amino acids. The V end was cut by 8 bases, the J end by 4 bases, with 18 bases between. CDR3 sequence (DNA): TGTGCCAGCCGACTGAATGGAGGGTTTTACGAGCAGTACTTC. Protein sequence: CASRLNGGFYEQYF.

V usage is TRBV5-1 and J usage is TRBJ2-7; no definite D call. The germline V and J ends were trimmed by 2 bases and 0 bases, with 6 bases remaining between them. This CDR3 contains 13 residues. CDR1 is SGHRS and CDR2 is YFSETQ in the germline V gene. The DNA for the CDR3 is TGCGCCAGCAGCTTAGGCTTCTCCTACGAGCAGTACTTC. It encodes CASSLGFSYEQYF.

The table lists this clonotype with a few counts. The CDR3 DNA reads TGCAGTGCTAGAGACCAGGGGGCGAACACCGGGGAGCTGTTTTTT. Its translation is CSARDQGANTGELFF. The chain carries TRBV20-1 and TRBJ2-2, with 7 bases fitting TRBD1. The CDR3 spans 15 residues. The germline gives CDR1 DFQATT, CDR2 SNEGSKA (reference sequence). The ends lost 0 bases at V and 0 bases at J; junction bases unmatched: 1.

On this clonotype: A much larger clone lies a single base off, so this may be a read error. This chain joins TRBV28 and TRBJ2-7, with no clear D. Germline V gene sequence: CDR1 MDHEN, CDR2 SYDVKM. This CDR3 region has 14 residues. This CDR3 is CASSFTALSYDQYF. As DNA, the CDR3 is TGTGCCAGCAGTTTTACAGCTCTCTCCTACGACCAGTACTTC.

Many counts were recorded for this clonotype. The V gene is TRBV25-1, the J gene TRBJ2-3; 15 bases are a match to TRBD2. V lost 8 bases to trimming and J lost 5 bases; unmatched junction nucleotides: 8. The germline CDR1 and CDR2 sequences are MGHDK and SYGVNS. CDR3 length: 16 amino acids. The CDR3 bases are TGTGCCAGCTCCTGGACTAGCGGGGGGGCCCGAGATACGCAGTATTTT. As protein: CASSWTSGGARDTQYF.

As for this clonotype: Compared with germline, one end of the junction differs, possibly owing to a read error. The V gene is TRBV15, the J gene TRBJ2-4; possibly TRBD2 for D (5 bases). CDR3 length equals 14 residues. Germline assignment: CDR1 LNHNV and CDR2 YYDKDF (reference sequence). The CDR3 region is CATSTRGTKNSQYF. As DNA, the CDR3 is TGTGCCACCAGCACACGGGGAACCAAAAACAGTCAGTACTTC.